This TCR beta chain was retrieved from a study of T-cell memory formation after mild COVID-19. V was shortened by 1 base and J by 3 bases, with 10 bases between the two germline ends. The CDR3 runs 14 residues. Germline-derived CDR1 and CDR2 are SNHLY and FYNNEI. Sample barcodes and UMIs were carried by the TCR alpha and TCR beta cDNA libraries that 5'RACE generated with constant-segment primers. MiXCR was run by TCRdb on the 5' RACE reads, yielding one entry per CDR3 protein. The sample carries some 13,000 distinct CDR3 sequences, about 12% recorded once. The sample was PBMCs or a T cell subset sorted from them (not recorded which). The clonotype was recovered from an adult woman who had mild COVID-19 (a few samples of this study predate the infection). Cell type and time point are not known. The chain couples TRBV2 to TRBJ2-7; perhaps TRBD1 as D (5 bases). DNA of the CDR3: TGTGCCAGCAGTGAAGGGGGTCAGGGCTACGAGCAGTACTTC. Amino acids: CASSEGGQGYEQYF.